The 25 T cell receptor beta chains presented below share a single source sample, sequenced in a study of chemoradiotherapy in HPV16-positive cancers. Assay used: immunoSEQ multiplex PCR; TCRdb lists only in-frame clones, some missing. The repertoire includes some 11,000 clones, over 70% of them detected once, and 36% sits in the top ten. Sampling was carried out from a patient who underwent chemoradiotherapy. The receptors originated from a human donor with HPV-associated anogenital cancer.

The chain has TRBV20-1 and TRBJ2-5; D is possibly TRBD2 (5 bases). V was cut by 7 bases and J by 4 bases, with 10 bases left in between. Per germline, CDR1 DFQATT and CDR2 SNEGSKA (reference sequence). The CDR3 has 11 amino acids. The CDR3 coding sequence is TGCAGTGTTCCACTAGGAGAGACCCAGTACTTC. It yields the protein CSVPLGETQYF.

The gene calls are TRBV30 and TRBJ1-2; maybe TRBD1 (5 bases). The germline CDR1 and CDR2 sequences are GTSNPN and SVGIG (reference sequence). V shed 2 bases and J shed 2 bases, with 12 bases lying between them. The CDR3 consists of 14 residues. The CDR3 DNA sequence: TGTGCCTGGAGTCGCGCAGGGAGGAACTATGGCTACACCTTC. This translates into CAWSRAGRNYGYTF.

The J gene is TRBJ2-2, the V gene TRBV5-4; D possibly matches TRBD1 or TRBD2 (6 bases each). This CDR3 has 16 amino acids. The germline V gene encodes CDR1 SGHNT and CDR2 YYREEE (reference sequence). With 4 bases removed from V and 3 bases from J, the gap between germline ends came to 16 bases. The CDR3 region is CASSATRGPDTGELFF. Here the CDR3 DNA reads TGTGCCAGCAGCGCCACCCGGGGGCCAGACACCGGGGAGCTGTTTTTT.

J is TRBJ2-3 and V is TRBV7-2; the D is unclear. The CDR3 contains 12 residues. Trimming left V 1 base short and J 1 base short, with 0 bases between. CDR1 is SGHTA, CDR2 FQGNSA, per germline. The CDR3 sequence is CASSLGTDTQYF. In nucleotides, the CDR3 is TGTGCCAGCAGCTTAGGCACAGATACGCAGTATTTT. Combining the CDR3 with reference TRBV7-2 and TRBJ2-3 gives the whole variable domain GAGVSQSPSNKVTEKGKDVELRCDPISGHTALYWYRQSLGQGLEFLIYFQGNSAPDKSGLPSDRFSAERTGGSVSTLTIQRTQQEDSAVYLCASSLGTDTQYFGPGTRLTVL.

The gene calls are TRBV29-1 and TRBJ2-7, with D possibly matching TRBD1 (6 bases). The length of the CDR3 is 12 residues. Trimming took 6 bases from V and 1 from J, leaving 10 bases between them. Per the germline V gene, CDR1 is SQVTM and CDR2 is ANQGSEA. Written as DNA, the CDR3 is TGCAGCGTCGGACAGATGTCCTACGAGCAGTACGTC. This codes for CSVGQMSYEQYV.

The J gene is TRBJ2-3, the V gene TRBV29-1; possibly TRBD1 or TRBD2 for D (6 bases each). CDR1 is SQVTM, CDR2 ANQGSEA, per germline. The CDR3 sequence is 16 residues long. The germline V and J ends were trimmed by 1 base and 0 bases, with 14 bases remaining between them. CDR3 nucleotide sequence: TGCAGCGTTGAAGGGGGGCAGGAGGGGAGCACAGATACGCAGTATTTT. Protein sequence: CSVEGGQEGSTDTQYF.

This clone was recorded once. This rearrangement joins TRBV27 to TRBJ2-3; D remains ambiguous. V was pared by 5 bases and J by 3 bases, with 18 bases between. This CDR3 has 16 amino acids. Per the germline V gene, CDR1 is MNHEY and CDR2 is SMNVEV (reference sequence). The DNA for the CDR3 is TGTGCCAGCAGTACCCCGACCCGGGTAAAGACAGATACGCAGTATTTT. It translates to CASSTPTRVKTDTQYF.

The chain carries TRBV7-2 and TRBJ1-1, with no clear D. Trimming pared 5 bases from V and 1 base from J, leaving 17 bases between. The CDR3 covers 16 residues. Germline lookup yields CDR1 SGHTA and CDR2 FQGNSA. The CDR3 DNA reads TGTGCCAGCAGCCACCCGCGTTCTACGCGGAACACTGAAGCTTTCTTT. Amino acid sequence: CASSHPRSTRNTEAFF.

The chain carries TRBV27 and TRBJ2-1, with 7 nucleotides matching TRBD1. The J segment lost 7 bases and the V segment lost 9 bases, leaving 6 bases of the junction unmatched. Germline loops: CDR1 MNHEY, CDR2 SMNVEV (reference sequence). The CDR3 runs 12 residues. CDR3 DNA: TGTGCCAGTTTCGACAGGGTAAATGAGCAGTTCTTC. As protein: CASFDRVNEQFF.

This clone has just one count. CDR3: CASSQDPARYANTGELFF. As DNA, the CDR3 is TGCGCCAGCAGCCAAGATCCCGCCAGATACGCGAACACCGGGGAGCTGTTTTTT. The chain joins TRBV4-1 to TRBJ2-2; no reliable D call. The V end was cut by 0 bases, the J end by 0 bases, with 14 bases between. This CDR3 has 18 residues. Germline-derived CDR1 and CDR2 are MGHRA and YSYEKL.

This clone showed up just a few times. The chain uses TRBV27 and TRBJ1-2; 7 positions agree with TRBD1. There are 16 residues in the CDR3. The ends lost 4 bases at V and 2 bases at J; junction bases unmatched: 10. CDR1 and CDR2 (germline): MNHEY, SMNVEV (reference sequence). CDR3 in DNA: TGTGCCAGCAGTTCTATACCTACGGACAGGAACTATGGCTACACCTTC. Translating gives CASSSIPTDRNYGYTF.

The CDR3 bases are TGTGCCAGCAGCTCGGGACGGATGAACACTGAAGCTTTCTTT. Protein product: CASSSGRMNTEAFF. The chain uses TRBV7-9 and TRBJ1-1; a weak D match, TRBD1 (5 bases). The CDR3 is 14 residues long. Germline values: CDR1 SEHNR, CDR2 FQNEAQ (reference sequence). The V end lost 4 bases, the J end lost 0 bases, and 9 bases lay between the germline ends. Complete variable domain (other parts from reference TRBV7-9 and TRBJ1-1): DTGVSQNPRHKITKRGQNVTFRCDPISEHNRLYWYRQTLGQGPEFLTYFQNEAQLEKSRLLSDRFSAERPKGSFSTLEIQRTEQGDSAMYLCASSSGRMNTEAFFGQGTRLTVV.

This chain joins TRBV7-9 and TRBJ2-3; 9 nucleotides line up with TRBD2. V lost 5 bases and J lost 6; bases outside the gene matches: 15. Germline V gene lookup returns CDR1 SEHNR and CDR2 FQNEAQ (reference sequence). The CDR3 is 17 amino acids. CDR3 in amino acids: CASSPRGGGRARDTQYF. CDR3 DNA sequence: TGTGCCAGCAGCCCCAGAGGGGGCGGGAGGGCGAGGGATACGCAGTATTTT.

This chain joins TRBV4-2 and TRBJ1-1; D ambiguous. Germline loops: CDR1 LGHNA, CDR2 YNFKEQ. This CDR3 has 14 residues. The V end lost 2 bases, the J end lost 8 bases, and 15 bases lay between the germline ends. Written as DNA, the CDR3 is TGTGCCAGCAGCCAACTGGGGAGAAGAATAGAAGCTTTCTTT. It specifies CASSQLGRRIEAFF.

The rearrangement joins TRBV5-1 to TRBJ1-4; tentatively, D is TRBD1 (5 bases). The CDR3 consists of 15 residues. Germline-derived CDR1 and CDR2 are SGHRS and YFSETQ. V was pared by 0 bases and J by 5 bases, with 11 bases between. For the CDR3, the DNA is TGCGCCAGCAGCTTGGTGGCAGGGAGAAATGAAAAACTGTTTTTT. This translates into CASSLVAGRNEKLFF.

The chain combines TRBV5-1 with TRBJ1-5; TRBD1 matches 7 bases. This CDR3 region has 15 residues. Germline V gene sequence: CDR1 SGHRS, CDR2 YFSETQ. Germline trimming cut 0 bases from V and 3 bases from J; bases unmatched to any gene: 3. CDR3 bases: TGCGCCAGCAGCTTGGCCGGGACAGACAATCAGCCCCAGCATTTT. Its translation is CASSLAGTDNQPQHF.

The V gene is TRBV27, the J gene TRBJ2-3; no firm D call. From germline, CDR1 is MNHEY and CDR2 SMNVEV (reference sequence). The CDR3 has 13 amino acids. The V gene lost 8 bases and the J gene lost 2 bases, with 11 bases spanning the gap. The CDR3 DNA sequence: TGTGCCAGCCGCTTCCCCTCCACAGATACGCAGTATTTT. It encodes CASRFPSTDTQYF.

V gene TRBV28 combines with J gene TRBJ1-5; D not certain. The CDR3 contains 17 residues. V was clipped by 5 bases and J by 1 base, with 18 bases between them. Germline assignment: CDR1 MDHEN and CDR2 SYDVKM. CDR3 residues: CASSPPWRGGSNQPQHF. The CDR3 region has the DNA TGTGCCAGCAGTCCCCCCTGGCGAGGAGGGAGCAATCAGCCCCAGCATTTT.

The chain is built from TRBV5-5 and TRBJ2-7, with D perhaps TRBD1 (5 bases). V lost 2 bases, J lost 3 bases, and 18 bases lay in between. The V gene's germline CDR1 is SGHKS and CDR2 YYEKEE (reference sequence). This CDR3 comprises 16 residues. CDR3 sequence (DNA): TGTGCCAGCAGCTTTCCGGACAACCCATTGGTCTACGAGCAGTACTTC. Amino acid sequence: CASSFPDNPLVYEQYF. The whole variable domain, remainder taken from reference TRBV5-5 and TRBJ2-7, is DAGVTQSPTHLIKTRGQQVTLRCSPISGHKSVSWYQQVLGQGPQFIFQYYEKEERGRGNFPDRFSARQFPNYSSELNVNALLLGDSALYLCASSFPDNPLVYEQYFGPGTRLTVT.

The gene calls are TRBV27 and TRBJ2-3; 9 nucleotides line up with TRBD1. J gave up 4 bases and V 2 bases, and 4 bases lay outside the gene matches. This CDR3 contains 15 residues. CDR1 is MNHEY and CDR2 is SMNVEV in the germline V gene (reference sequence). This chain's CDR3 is CASSLITGGADTQYF. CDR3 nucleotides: TGTGCCAGCAGTTTAATCACAGGGGGCGCAGATACGCAGTATTTT.

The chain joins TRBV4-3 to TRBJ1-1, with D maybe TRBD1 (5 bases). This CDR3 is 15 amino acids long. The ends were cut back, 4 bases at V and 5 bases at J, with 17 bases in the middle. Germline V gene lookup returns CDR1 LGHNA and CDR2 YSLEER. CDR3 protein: CASSLMTAGDTEAFF. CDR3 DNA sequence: TGCGCCAGCAGCCTTATGACGGCGGGGGATACTGAAGCTTTCTTT.

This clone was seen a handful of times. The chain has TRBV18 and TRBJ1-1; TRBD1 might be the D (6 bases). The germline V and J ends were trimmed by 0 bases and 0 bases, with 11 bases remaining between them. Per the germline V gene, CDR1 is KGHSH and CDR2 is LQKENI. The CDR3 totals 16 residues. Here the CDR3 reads CASSPPGAAMNTEAFF. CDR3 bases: TGTGCCAGCTCACCACCGGGGGCGGCTATGAACACTGAAGCTTTCTTT.

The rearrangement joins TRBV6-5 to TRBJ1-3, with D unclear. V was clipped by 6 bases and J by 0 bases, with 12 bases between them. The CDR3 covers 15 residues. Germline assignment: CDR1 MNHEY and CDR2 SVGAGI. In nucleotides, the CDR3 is TGTGCCAGCAGCCCCCTGGTACCCTCTGGAAACACCATATATTTT. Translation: CASSPLVPSGNTIYF.

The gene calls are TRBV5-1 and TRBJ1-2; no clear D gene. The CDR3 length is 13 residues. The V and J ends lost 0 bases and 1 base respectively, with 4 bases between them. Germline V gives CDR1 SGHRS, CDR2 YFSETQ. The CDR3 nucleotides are TGCGCCAGCAGCTTGGCCGTTAACTATGGCTACACCTTC. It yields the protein CASSLAVNYGYTF.

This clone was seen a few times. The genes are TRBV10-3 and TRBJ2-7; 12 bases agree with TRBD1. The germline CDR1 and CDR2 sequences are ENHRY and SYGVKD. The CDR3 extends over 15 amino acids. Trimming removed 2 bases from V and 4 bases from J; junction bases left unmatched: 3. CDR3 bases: TGTGCCATCAGTGAGGGGACAGGGGGCTCGTACGAGCAGTACGTC. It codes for CAISEGTGGSYEQYV.